This T cell receptor beta chain was sequenced in a study of cytomegalovirus exposure and HLA in healthy donors. To note about this clone: Its antigen remains unidentified.

PCR used 60 Vbeta primers and 13 Jbeta primers. Sequencing used immunoSEQ multiplex PCR; TCRdb keeps in-frame clones, though not all of them. Its listing shows 53,000 or so clones. The study, taken as a whole, reports: The study assumed roughly uniform donor sequencing depth for presence/absence analyses. Most TCR sequences were seen very rarely across donors, but some public TCRs occurred in many. Fewer N-insertions than the approximately 700-donor mean were reportedly shown by an Asian-associated ancestry cluster in a later analysis. With further analysis later on, most CMV-associated TCR beta chains appeared HLA-restricted.

V dropped 5 bases and J dropped 1 base, with 12 bases sitting between them. The CDR3 runs to 13 residues. The V gene's germline CDR1 is GTSNPN and CDR2 SVGIG (reference sequence). The chain joins TRBV30 to TRBJ2-7, with a weak D call TRBD2 (5 bases). What was sequenced was PBMCs. This receptor was taken from a male donor in good health and CMV-seropositive. CDR3 in DNA: TGTGCCTGGGGACGCCGAGGGTCCTACGAGCAGTACTTC. Translation: CAWGRRGSYEQYF. Full variable domain (outside the CDR3, taken from reference TRBV30 and TRBJ2-7): SQTIHQWPATLVQPVGSPLSLECTVEGTSNPNLYWYRQAAGRGLQLLFYSVGIGQISSEVPQNLSASRPQDRQFILSSKKLLLSDSGFYLCAWGRRGSYEQYFGPGTRLTVT.